This record looks at one T cell receptor (beta chain) sequence and its context. Its antigen is not known. This specimen comes from a study of T cell responses to AZD1222 COVID-19 vaccine. Study-level information: Samples with a second dose at about 4 or about 12 weeks were pooled together. Regarding the study as a whole: Donors were chiefly white British, with a greater number of females, and clonal diversity was perhaps underestimated. Repertoires in all cases were sampled only once the peak T cell response had passed.

This CDR3 has 15 residues. Germline V gives CDR1 SGDLS, CDR2 YYNGEE. V was trimmed by 2 bases and J by 0 bases, leaving 12 bases between them. Measured with immunoSEQ multiplex PCR; TCRdb has only the in-frame clones, and not every one. The table lists 85,000 to 110,000 clones, roughly 91% of them singletons. The chain carries TRBV9 and TRBJ2-7; D not certain. The clonotype comes from an adult in good health. Here the sequenced sample was peripheral blood, taken on day 0 of AZD1222 vaccination. CDR3 DNA sequence: TGTGCCAGCAGCGTGAGAGGTGAAAGCTCCTACGAGCAGTACTTC. Its translation is CASSVRGESSYEQYF.